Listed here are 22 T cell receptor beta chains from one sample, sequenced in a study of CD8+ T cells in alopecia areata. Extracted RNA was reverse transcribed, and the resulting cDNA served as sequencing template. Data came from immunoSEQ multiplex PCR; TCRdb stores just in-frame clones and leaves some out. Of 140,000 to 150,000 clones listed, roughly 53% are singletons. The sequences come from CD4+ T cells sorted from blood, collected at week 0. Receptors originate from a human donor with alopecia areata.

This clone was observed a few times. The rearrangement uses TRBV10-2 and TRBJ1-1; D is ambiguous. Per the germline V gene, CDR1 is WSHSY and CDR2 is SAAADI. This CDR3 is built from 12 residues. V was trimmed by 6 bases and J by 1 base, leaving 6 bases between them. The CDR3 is CASRDTNTEAFF. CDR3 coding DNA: TGCGCCAGCAGAGACACGAACACTGAAGCTTTCTTT.

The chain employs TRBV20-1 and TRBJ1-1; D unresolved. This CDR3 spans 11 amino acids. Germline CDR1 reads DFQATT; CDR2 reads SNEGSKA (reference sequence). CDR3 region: CAGRVGTEAFF. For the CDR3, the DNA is TGCGCCGGACGCGTTGGGACTGAAGCTTTCTTT.

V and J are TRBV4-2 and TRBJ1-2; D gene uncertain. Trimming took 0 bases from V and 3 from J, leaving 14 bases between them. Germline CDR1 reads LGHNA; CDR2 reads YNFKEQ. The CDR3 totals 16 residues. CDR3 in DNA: TGTGCCAGCAGCCAAGATCAAGTGCGGCAGGACTATGGCTACACCTTC. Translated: CASSQDQVRQDYGYTF.

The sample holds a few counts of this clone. The CDR3 region is CSAGTMLYNEQFF. Here the CDR3 DNA reads TGCAGCGCAGGGACAATGCTCTACAATGAGCAGTTCTTC. The chain employs TRBV29-1 and TRBJ2-1, with a weak D call TRBD1 (6 bases). CDR3 length equals 13 residues. Germline V lookup: CDR1 SQVTM, CDR2 ANQGSEA. The V and J ends lost 7 bases and 3 bases respectively, with 13 bases between them.

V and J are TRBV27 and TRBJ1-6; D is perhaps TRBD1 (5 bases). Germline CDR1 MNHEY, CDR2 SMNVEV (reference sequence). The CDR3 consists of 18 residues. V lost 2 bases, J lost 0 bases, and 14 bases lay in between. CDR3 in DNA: TGTGCCAGCAGTTTACTGGGTGAGGGGAGCTCCTATAATTCACCCCTCCACTTT. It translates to CASSLLGEGSSYNSPLHF.

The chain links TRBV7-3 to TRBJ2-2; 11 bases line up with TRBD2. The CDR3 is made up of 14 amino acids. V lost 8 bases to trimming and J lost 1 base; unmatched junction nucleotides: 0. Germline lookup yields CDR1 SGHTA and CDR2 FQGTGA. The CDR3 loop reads CASGTSGNTGELFF. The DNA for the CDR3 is TGTGCCAGCGGGACTAGCGGGAACACCGGGGAGCTGTTTTTT.

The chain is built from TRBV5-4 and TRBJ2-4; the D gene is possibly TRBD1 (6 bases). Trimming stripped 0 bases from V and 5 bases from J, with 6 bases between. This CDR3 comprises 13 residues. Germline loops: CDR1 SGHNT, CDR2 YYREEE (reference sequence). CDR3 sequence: CASSLDRENIQYF. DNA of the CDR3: TGTGCCAGCAGCTTGGACAGGGAAAACATTCAGTACTTC.

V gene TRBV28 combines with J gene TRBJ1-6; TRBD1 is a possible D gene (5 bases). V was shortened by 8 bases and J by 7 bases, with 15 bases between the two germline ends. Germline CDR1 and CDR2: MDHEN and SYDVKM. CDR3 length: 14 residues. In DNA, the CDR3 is TGTGCCAGCGGCTACGGGGGTCAGAATTCACCCCTCCACTTT. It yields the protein CASGYGGQNSPLHF.

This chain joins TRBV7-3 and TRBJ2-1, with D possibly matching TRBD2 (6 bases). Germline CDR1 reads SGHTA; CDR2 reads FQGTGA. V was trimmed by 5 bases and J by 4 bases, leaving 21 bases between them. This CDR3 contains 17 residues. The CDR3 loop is CASSQIPGLRHYNEQFF. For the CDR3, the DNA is TGTGCCAGCAGCCAGATACCGGGACTCAGACATTACAATGAGCAGTTCTTC.

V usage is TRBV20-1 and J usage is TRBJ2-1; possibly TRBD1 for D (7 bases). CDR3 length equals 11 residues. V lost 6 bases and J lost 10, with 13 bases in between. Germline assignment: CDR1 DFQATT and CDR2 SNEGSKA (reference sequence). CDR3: CSATQGGEQFF. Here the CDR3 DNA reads TGCAGTGCCACTCAGGGGGGCGAGCAGTTCTTC.

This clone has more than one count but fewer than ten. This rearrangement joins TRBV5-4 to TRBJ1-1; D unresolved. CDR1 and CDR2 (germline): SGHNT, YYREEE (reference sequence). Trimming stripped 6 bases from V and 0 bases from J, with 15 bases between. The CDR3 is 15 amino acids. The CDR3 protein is CASTDMGRMNTEAFF. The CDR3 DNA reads TGTGCCAGCACCGACATGGGCAGGATGAACACTGAAGCTTTCTTT.

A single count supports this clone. CDR3 in amino acids: CASSVDPSPGADTQYF. Here the CDR3 DNA reads TGTGCCAGCAGCGTAGATCCCTCACCTGGCGCAGATACGCAGTATTTT. The chain links TRBV9 to TRBJ2-3, with D hard to call. Germline CDR1 and CDR2: SGDLS and YYNGEE. The CDR3 is 16 amino acids. The V end lost 0 bases, the J end lost 4 bases, and 15 bases lay between the germline ends.

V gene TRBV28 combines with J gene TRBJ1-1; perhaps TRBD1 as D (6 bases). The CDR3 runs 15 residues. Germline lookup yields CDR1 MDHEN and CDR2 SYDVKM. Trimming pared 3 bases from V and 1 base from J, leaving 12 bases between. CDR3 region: CASSFPRGENTEAFF. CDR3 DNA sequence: TGTGCCAGCAGTTTCCCCAGGGGAGAGAACACTGAAGCTTTCTTT.

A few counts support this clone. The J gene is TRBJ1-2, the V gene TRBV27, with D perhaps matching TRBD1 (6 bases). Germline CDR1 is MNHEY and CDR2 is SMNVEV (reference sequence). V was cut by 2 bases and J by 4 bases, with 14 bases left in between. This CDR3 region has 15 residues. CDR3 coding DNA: TGTGCCAGCAGTTTAGGCCGGGGGGCCACCTATGGCTACACCTTC. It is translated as CASSLGRGATYGYTF.

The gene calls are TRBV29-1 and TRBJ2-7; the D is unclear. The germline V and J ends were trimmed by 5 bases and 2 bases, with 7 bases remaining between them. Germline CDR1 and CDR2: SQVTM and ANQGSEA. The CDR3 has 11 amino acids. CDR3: CSVSVTYEQYF. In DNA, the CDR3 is TGCAGCGTTTCGGTCACCTACGAGCAGTACTTC.

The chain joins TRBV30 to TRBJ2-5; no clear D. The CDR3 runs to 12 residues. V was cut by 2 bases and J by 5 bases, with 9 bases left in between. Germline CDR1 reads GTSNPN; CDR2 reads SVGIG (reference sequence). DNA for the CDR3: TGTGCCTGGAGTTCTAGTGGGGAGACCCAGTACTTC. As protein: CAWSSSGETQYF.

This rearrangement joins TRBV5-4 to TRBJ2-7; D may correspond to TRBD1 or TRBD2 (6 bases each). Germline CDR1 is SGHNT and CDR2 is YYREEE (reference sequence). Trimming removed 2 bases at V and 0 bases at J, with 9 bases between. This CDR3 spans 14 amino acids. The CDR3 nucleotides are TGTGCCAGCAGCTTAAGGGGGGCCTCCTACGAGCAGTACTTC. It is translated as CASSLRGASYEQYF.

Here the CDR3 DNA reads TGTGCCACGGGGCTGGGGGTTTCCTCCTACGAGCAGTACTTC. This encodes CATGLGVSSYEQYF. This sequence joins TRBV27 and TRBJ2-7; either TRBD1 or TRBD2 may supply D (5 bases each). CDR3 length equals 14 residues. The ends were cut back, 10 bases at V and 0 bases at J, with 16 bases in the middle. Per germline, CDR1 MNHEY and CDR2 SMNVEV (reference sequence).

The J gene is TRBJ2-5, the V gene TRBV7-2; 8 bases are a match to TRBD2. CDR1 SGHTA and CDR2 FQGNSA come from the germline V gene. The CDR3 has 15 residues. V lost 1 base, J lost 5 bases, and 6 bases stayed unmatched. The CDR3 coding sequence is TGTGCCAGCAGCTTAGGCACTAGCGGTCGGGAGACCCAGTACTTC. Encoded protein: CASSLGTSGRETQYF.

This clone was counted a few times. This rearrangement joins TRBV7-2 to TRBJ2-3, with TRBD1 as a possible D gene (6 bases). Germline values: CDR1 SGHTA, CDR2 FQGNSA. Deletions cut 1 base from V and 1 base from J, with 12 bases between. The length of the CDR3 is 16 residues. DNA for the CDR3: TGTGCCAGCAGCTTAGATGGGGGCCTTGGCACAGATACGCAGTATTTT. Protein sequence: CASSLDGGLGTDTQYF.

DNA of the CDR3: TGTGCCAGCAGTCAAGGGGCCGAGCAGTACTTC. Translating gives CASSQGAEQYF. The chain joins TRBV6-5 to TRBJ2-7; a weak D match, TRBD1 (5 bases). Trimming cost V 5 bases and J 6 bases, with 8 bases left between them. The germline gives CDR1 MNHEY, CDR2 SVGAGI. The CDR3 is made up of 11 amino acids.

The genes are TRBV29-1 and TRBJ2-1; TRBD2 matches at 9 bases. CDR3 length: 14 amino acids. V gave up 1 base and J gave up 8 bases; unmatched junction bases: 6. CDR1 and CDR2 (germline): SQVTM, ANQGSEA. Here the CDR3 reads CSVEGTSAIDEQFF. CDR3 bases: TGCAGCGTTGAAGGGACTAGCGCTATCGATGAGCAGTTCTTC.